This TCR beta chain was sequenced during a study of shared clonotypes between healthy human individuals. About the study: A couple of female and a few male donors aged 18 to 49 were enrolled.

Sequencing used immunoSEQ multiplex PCR; TCRdb keeps in-frame clones, though not all of them. Here the sample spans around 510,000 clones, around three quarters being singletons. Germline V gene data show CDR1 as SGHRS and CDR2 as YFSETQ. V shed 0 bases, J shed 7 bases, and the junction held 6 bases outside the gene matches. This CDR3 comprises 14 residues. The material sequenced was PBMCs. The source is a woman in her 40s in good health. Some clones in this sample may be carry-over from other donors' samples. The chain is built from TRBV5-1 and TRBJ2-5; 7 nucleotides align to TRBD1. This CDR3 is CASSLDRGVGTQYF. The CDR3 DNA reads as TGCGCCAGCAGCTTGGACAGGGGAGTTGGGACCCAGTACTTC.